The text below deals with one TCR beta chain. The antigen is not known. A universal primer site was added by template switching, and unique molecular identifiers were carried by the cDNA. TCRdb used MiXCR to reprocess the 5' RACE reads, holding one entry per CDR3 protein. The profile shows around 490,000 distinct CDR3 sequences, 13% to 15% of them singletons. The sample belongs to a study of identical twins. Regarding the study as a whole: In cord blood, abundant beta clonotypes had fewer insertions; memory showed no trend. Out-of-frame alpha sequences common to twins exhibited an excess of low generation probability.

The same data also contributed to another study, on yellow fever vaccine responses in identical twins. That source notes: As reported, the vaccine T cell response of twins seemed partly convergent and partly personalized.

The sample was CD4+ T cells sorted from blood. The receptor's source is a woman in her late teens or twenties in good health.

The CDR3 here is CASVQGEGNQPQHF. CDR3 nucleotide sequence: TGTGCCAGCGTACAGGGCGAGGGCAATCAGCCCCAGCATTTT. The chain recombines TRBV7-9 with TRBJ1-5, with D maybe TRBD1 (6 bases). This CDR3 spans 14 amino acids. Trimming removed 8 bases from V and 2 bases from J, with 13 bases in between. Germline assignment: CDR1 SEHNR and CDR2 FQNEAQ (reference sequence).